The 25 T cell receptor beta chains below were found in one sample sequenced in a study of blood T cell repertoires in COVID-19. TCRdb keeps only in-frame clones here, not all; method: immunoSEQ multiplex PCR. The sample has 40,000 to 50,000 clones, around 79% seen once. Source material: peripheral blood. Every receptor here comes from a man between 65 and 85 years old with acute or convalescent COVID-19.

The rearrangement uses TRBV9 and TRBJ2-3; a weak D match, TRBD2 (7 bases). The V gene lost 3 bases and the J gene lost 6 bases, with 20 bases spanning the gap. This CDR3 has 16 amino acids. CDR1 and CDR2 (germline): SGDLS, YYNGEE. CDR3 amino acids: CASSDRRGGSWDTQYF. The CDR3 DNA is TGTGCCAGCAGCGATAGAAGGGGGGGGTCCTGGGATACGCAGTATTTT.

The chain uses TRBV3-1 (or the pseudogene TRBV3-2) and TRBJ2-3, with D tentatively TRBD1 (5 bases). The CDR3 length is 14 residues. Germline CDR1 is LGHDT and CDR2 is YNNKEL (reference sequence). V gave up 4 bases and J gave up 2 bases, with 10 bases separating them. CDR3 loop: CASSLGRYTDTQYF. In DNA, the CDR3 is TGTGCCAGCAGCCTGGGGCGATACACAGATACGCAGTATTTT.

The rearrangement uses TRBV3-1 (or the pseudogene TRBV3-2) and TRBJ2-1, with 10 positions matching TRBD2. Trimming at V came to 0 bases and at J to 0 bases, leaving 5 bases not matched to a gene. In germline, CDR1 is LGHDT, CDR2 YNNKEL (reference sequence). There are 18 residues in the CDR3. The CDR3 DNA follows: TGTGCCAGCAGCCAAGAAAAGCTAGCGGGGGACTCCTACAATGAGCAGTTCTTC. Protein product: CASSQEKLAGDSYNEQFF.

The J gene is TRBJ2-3, the V gene TRBV4-2; TRBD2 agrees at 11 bases. Trimming took 2 bases from V and 5 from J; bases not matched to a gene: 9. The CDR3 totals 17 residues. The germline gives CDR1 LGHNA, CDR2 YNFKEQ. CDR3 in amino acids: CASSQLPSGGSGDTQYF. The CDR3 DNA is TGTGCCAGCAGCCAACTCCCTAGCGGGGGGAGTGGAGATACGCAGTATTTT.

The chain is built from TRBV7-8 and TRBJ1-2; weak D call: TRBD1 (5 bases). The CDR3 has 13 amino acids. CDR1 is SGHVS and CDR2 is FQNEAQ in the germline V gene. Trimming removed 6 bases at V and 7 bases at J, with 15 bases between. CDR3 nucleotide sequence: TGTGCCAGCAGGGATTGGCCCGGGGGTGGCTACACCTTC. Residues: CASRDWPGGGYTF.

The rearrangement uses TRBV3-1 (or the pseudogene TRBV3-2) and TRBJ2-3; D may be TRBD2 (5 bases). V lost 3 bases and J 6 bases, leaving 13 bases between the germline ends. Germline V lookup: CDR1 LGHDT, CDR2 YNNKEL (reference sequence). This CDR3 comprises 14 residues. CDR3 nucleotides: TGTGCCAGCAGCCAGGACCTAGGGAGCGATACGCAGTATTTT. Encoded protein: CASSQDLGSDTQYF.

In its sample, this clone was seen a few times. This chain uses TRBV7-6 with TRBJ2-1; no clear D gene. V lost 6 bases to trimming and J lost 8 bases, with 20 bases between them. The CDR3 covers 15 residues. The germline CDR1 and CDR2 sequences are SGHVS and FNYEAQ. The CDR3 loop reads CASSFPLRGVYEQFF. DNA for the CDR3: TGTGCCAGCAGTTTCCCCCTCCGAGGTGTTTATGAGCAGTTCTTC.

A few counts support this clone. The rearrangement joins TRBV6-4 to TRBJ1-5; TRBD1 matches 7 bases. The CDR3 runs to 15 residues. Germline V gene lookup returns CDR1 MRHNA and CDR2 SNTAGT. Trimming removed 4 bases from V and 7 bases from J; junction bases left unmatched: 10. The DNA for the CDR3 is TGTGCCAGCAGTGCCGGACAGGCGGCGGGACAGCCCCAGCATTTT. Its protein is CASSAGQAAGQPQHF.

The chain employs TRBV6-6 and TRBJ2-7; a weak D match, TRBD2 (7 bases). Germline V gene data show CDR1 as MNHNY and CDR2 as SVGAGI (reference sequence). This CDR3 comprises 15 residues. V lost 5 bases and J lost 12, with 26 bases in between. The CDR3 bases are TGTGCCAGCAGTACGCCCGCGCTGGGGGGGGCCCACCTGTACTTC. Translation: CASSTPALGGAHLYF.

The genes are TRBV29-1 and TRBJ1-1, with D uncertain. Germline assignment: CDR1 SQVTM and CDR2 ANQGSEA. With 4 bases removed from V and 1 base from J, the gap between germline ends came to 7 bases. The CDR3 has 12 residues. The CDR3 sequence: CSVAYRNTEAFF. CDR3 DNA sequence: TGCAGCGTTGCGTACAGGAACACTGAAGCTTTCTTT. Full variable domain (rest looked up from reference TRBV29-1 and TRBJ1-1): SAVISQKPSRDICQRGTSLTIQCQVDSQVTMMFWYRQQPGQSLTLIATANQGSEATYESGFVIDKFPISRPNLTFSTLTVSNMSPEDSSIYLCSVAYRNTEAFFGQGTRLTVV.

The chain is built from TRBV29-1 and TRBJ1-6; D unclear. The CDR3 runs to 13 residues. Germline values: CDR1 SQVTM, CDR2 ANQGSEA. V lost 4 bases to trimming and J lost 16 bases, with 20 bases between them. The DNA of the CDR3 is TGCAGCGTTGTCCTGGCCGGCGGATCGGTTCTCCACTTT. Translated, it gives CSVVLAGGSVLHF.

The sample holds a few counts of this clone. This chain joins TRBV30 and TRBJ2-4, with 7 bases matching TRBD1. With V trimmed by 5 bases and J by 8 bases, 3 bases remained unmatched. CDR3 length: 11 amino acids. Germline-derived CDR1 and CDR2 are GTSNPN and SVGIG (reference sequence). The CDR3 DNA reads as TGTGCCTGGGGGGACAGAGACATTCAGTACTTC. This translates into CAWGDRDIQYF.

Points on this clone: Its ends do not fully match the called genes, so a read error is possible. V is TRBV5-4 and J is TRBJ2-7; possibly TRBD2 for D (6 bases). The CDR3 runs to 11 residues. Per germline, CDR1 SGHNT and CDR2 YYREEE (reference sequence). CDR3 in amino acids: CASSFREQWDF. The CDR3 coding sequence is TGTGCCAGCAGCTTTCGGGAGCAATGGGATTTC.

A single count supports this clone. This chain joins TRBV6-5 and TRBJ1-1; D call uncertain. Germline CDR1 and CDR2: MNHEY and SVGAGI. V lost 6 bases and J lost 2, with 13 bases in between. There are 14 residues in the CDR3. CDR3 residues: CASSRGLTNTEAFF. The CDR3 coding sequence is TGTGCCAGCAGCCGCGGGCTTACTAACACTGAAGCTTTCTTT.

J is TRBJ1-1 and V is TRBV6-2 or TRBV6-3; TRBD1 matches at 8 bases. Germline V gives CDR1 MNHEY, CDR2 SVGEGT. CDR3 length: 15 amino acids. The V and J ends lost 5 bases and 5 bases, in that order; junction bases with no gene match: 10. The CDR3 DNA follows: TGTGCCAGCAGTGCGAAGACAGGGGCGGTAACTGAAGCTTTCTTT. Translation gives CASSAKTGAVTEAFF.

This chain uses TRBV20-1 with TRBJ2-2, with 7 bases identical to TRBD1. This CDR3 spans 15 amino acids. CDR1 is DFQATT and CDR2 is SNEGSKA in the germline V gene (reference sequence). Unmatched junction bases numbered 7, after V lost 3 bases and J lost 3 bases. The DNA for the CDR3 is TGCAGTGCTAGTGCGACAGGGCAGGACACCGGGGAGCTGTTTTTT. It specifies CSASATGQDTGELFF.

The V call is TRBV3-1 (or the pseudogene TRBV3-2), the J call TRBJ1-2; D gene ambiguous. Trimming pared 1 base from V and 5 bases from J, leaving 5 bases between. This CDR3 comprises 12 residues. Germline V lookup: CDR1 LGHDT, CDR2 YNNKEL (reference sequence). Here the CDR3 reads CASSQAHYGYTF. The CDR3 nucleotides read TGTGCCAGCAGCCAAGCACATTATGGCTACACCTTC.

J is TRBJ1-2 and V is TRBV7-2; possibly TRBD1 for D (5 bases). The V end was cut by 5 bases, the J end by 2 bases, with 12 bases between. CDR3 size: 14 residues. Germline loops: CDR1 SGHTA, CDR2 FQGNSA. The CDR3 here is CASSQWGGNYGYTF. The CDR3 region has the DNA TGTGCCAGCAGCCAATGGGGGGGGAACTATGGCTACACCTTC.

This chain links TRBV6-5 with TRBJ2-1; TRBD2 aligns across 9 bases. Looked up from germline, CDR1 is MNHEY and CDR2 is SVGAGI. The CDR3 contains 15 residues. Losses at the gene ends were 2 bases for V and 16 bases for J; bases not matched to a gene: 15. The CDR3 spells CASSYGAGVAGVQFF. CDR3 sequence (DNA): TGTGCCAGCAGTTACGGGGCCGGGGTAGCGGGAGTACAATTCTTC.

The chain recombines TRBV9 with TRBJ2-7; 11 bases match TRBD2. J lost 1 base, V lost 0 bases, and 3 bases had no gene match. Looked up from germline, CDR1 is SGDLS and CDR2 is YYNGEE. CDR3 length equals 16 residues. CDR3 in DNA: TGTGCCAGCAGCGTAGCTACTAGCGGGAGTTCCTACGAGCAGTACTTC. Translation gives CASSVATSGSSYEQYF.

This sequence joins TRBV28 and TRBJ1-1; perhaps TRBD1 as D (6 bases). Per the germline V gene, CDR1 is MDHEN and CDR2 is SYDVKM. V was shortened by 6 bases and J by 1 base, with 15 bases between the two germline ends. CDR3 length equals 15 residues. CDR3 bases: TGTGCCAGCAGCAGGGGCGGCCAGGGGAACACTGAAGCTTTCTTT. This sequence encodes CASSRGGQGNTEAFF.

The chain recombines TRBV13 with TRBJ1-5; 9 nucleotides match TRBD1. The germline V gene encodes CDR1 PRHDT and CDR2 FYEKMQ (reference sequence). The CDR3 loop spans 14 amino acids. V lost 5 bases to trimming and J lost 9 bases; unmatched junction nucleotides: 8. CDR3 DNA sequence: TGTGCCAGCAGCCAACAGGGGGCGCATGGGCCCCAGCATTTT. Encoded protein: CASSQQGAHGPQHF.

V usage is TRBV19 and J usage is TRBJ1-2, with 12 bases fitting TRBD1. J gave up 4 bases and V 3 bases, and 6 bases lay outside the gene matches. There are 16 residues in the CDR3. Germline V lookup: CDR1 LNHDA, CDR2 SQIVND (reference sequence). The CDR3 DNA sequence: TGTGCCAGTAGTATTGGGACAGGGGGCTTGGGCTATGGCTACACCTTC. It codes for CASSIGTGGLGYGYTF.

This clone was detected once. The CDR3 region is CASSPQGPGNTIYF. The CDR3 coding sequence is TGCGCCAGCAGTCCGCAGGGGCCTGGAAACACCATATATTTT. The J gene is TRBJ1-3, the V gene TRBV10-2; possible D gene TRBD1, 6 bases. CDR3 length: 14 residues. Trimming stripped 5 bases from V and 2 bases from J, with 10 bases between. CDR1 WSHSY and CDR2 SAAADI come from the germline V gene.

The V gene is TRBV3-1 (or the pseudogene TRBV3-2), the J gene TRBJ2-5; 10 nucleotides line up with TRBD2. The CDR3 length is 17 residues. Trimming cost V 0 bases and J 6 bases; bases outside gene matches: 10. Germline V gene sequence: CDR1 LGHDT, CDR2 YNNKEL (reference sequence). The CDR3 nucleotides read TGTGCCAGCAGCCAAGATATGGCTAGCGGGAGCCGGCAGACCCAGTACTTC. It is translated as CASSQDMASGSRQTQYF.